These T cell receptor beta chains were read from a single sample in a study of cytomegalovirus exposure and HLA in healthy donors. Measured with immunoSEQ multiplex PCR; TCRdb has only the in-frame clones, and not every one. The sample holds fewer than 250,000 clones, nearly 80% seen once. What was sequenced was PBMCs. These receptors were taken from a male donor in good health and CMV-seronegative. The CDR3 runs from the conserved cysteine through the conserved F or W. Fields, in order: J gene, clone size, V gene, D gene, CDR3 protein, CDR3 DNA. D genes are given only for firm matches. The listing skips clone size in some rows; elsewhere it reads once, few, many or a size class.

J: TRBJ2-7; size: -; V: TRBV6-5; D: -; CDR3: CASSYGLGAISYEQYF; DNA: TGTGCCAGCAGTTACGGTCTGGGGGCTATCTCCTACGAGCAGTACTTC
J: TRBJ2-1; size: once; V: TRBV27; D: TRBD1; CDR3: CASSLTGWAYNEQFF; DNA: TGTGCCAGCAGCCTGACAGGGTGGGCCTACAATGAGCAGTTCTTC
J: TRBJ2-7; size: -; V: TRBV5-1; D: -; CDR3: CASSSGSSYEQYF; DNA: TGCGCCAGCAGCTCCGGGAGCTCCTACGAGCAGTACTTC
J: TRBJ1-2; size: -; V: TRBV29-1; D: -; CDR3: CSVGKGREYGYTF; DNA: TGCAGCGTTGGAAAGGGGCGCGAATATGGCTACACCTTC
J: TRBJ1-5; size: -; V: TRBV27; D: TRBD1; CDR3: CASSPYRGGNQPQHF; DNA: TGTGCCAGCAGTCCGTACAGGGGGGGCAATCAGCCCCAGCATTTT
J: TRBJ1-1; size: -; V: TRBV28; D: TRBD1; CDR3: CASSLGTGRDTEAFF; DNA: TGTGCCAGCAGTCTGGGGACAGGGAGGGACACTGAAGCTTTCTTT
J: TRBJ2-7; size: -; V: TRBV5-1; D: TRBD1; CDR3: CASSLNDRVSNEQYF; DNA: TGCGCCAGCAGCTTAAACGACAGGGTTTCTAACGAGCAGTACTTC
J: TRBJ1-5; size: -; V: TRBV19; D: TRBD1; CDR3: CAGGQGGQPQHF; DNA: TGTGCCGGCGGACAGGGGGGTCAGCCCCAGCATTTT
J: TRBJ1-2; size: -; V: TRBV7-2; D: -; CDR3: CASRGEGAPTGYGYTF; DNA: TGTGCCAGCAGGGGGGAGGGCGCGCCTACGGGGTATGGCTACACCTTC
J: TRBJ1-5; size: -; V: TRBV9; D: -; CDR3: CASSVSENQPQHF; DNA: TGTGCCAGCAGCGTATCGGAGAATCAGCCCCAGCATTTT
J: TRBJ1-2; size: once; V: TRBV5-4; D: -; CDR3: CASSFGRVDYGYTF; DNA: TGTGCCAGCAGCTTCGGGAGGGTAGACTATGGCTACACCTTC
J: TRBJ2-7; size: once; V: TRBV6-5; D: -; CDR3: CASSPGTGWSEQYF; DNA: TGTGCCAGCAGTCCCGGGACTGGGTGGTCCGAGCAGTACTTC
J: TRBJ2-3; size: -; V: TRBV4-2; D: -; CDR3: CASSQEGTGDIDTQYF; DNA: TGTGCCAGCAGCCAAGAGGGTACGGGAGATATAGATACGCAGTATTTT
J: TRBJ2-3; size: -; V: TRBV5-6; D: TRBD1; CDR3: CASSPGGAGDTQYF; DNA: TGTGCCAGCAGCCCAGGGGGCGCGGGAGATACGCAGTATTTT
J: TRBJ1-2; size: -; V: TRBV30; D: -; CDR3: CAWSNWAPTNYGYTF; DNA: TGTGCCTGGTCAAACTGGGCCCCTACTAACTATGGCTACACCTTC
J: TRBJ1-1; size: -; V: TRBV5-6; D: TRBD1; CDR3: CASSIWTGDTEAFF; DNA: TGTGCCAGCAGCATCTGGACAGGGGACACTGAAGCTTTCTTT
J: TRBJ2-7; size: -; V: TRBV7-2; D: TRBD2; CDR3: CASSLELAGRQYF; DNA: TGTGCCAGCAGCTTAGAACTAGCGGGAAGGCAGTACTTC
J: TRBJ2-3; size: -; V: TRBV18; D: TRBD1; CDR3: CASSPLTGAGDTQYF; DNA: TGTGCCAGCTCACCTCTGACAGGGGCCGGAGATACGCAGTATTTT
J: TRBJ1-1; size: -; V: TRBV19; D: -; CDR3: CASRTLISGEAFF; DNA: TGTGCCAGTAGGACCTTGATCAGCGGTGAAGCTTTCTTT
J: TRBJ1-4; size: -; V: TRBV28; D: -; CDR3: CASRSGEVLLEKLFF; DNA: TGTGCCAGCAGATCCGGGGAGGTATTGCTTGAAAAACTGTTTTTT
J: TRBJ1-2; size: few; V: TRBV2; D: TRBD1; CDR3: CARSGTGSPGYTF; DNA: TGTGCCAGATCCGGGACAGGCAGTCCGGGCTACACCTTC
J: TRBJ2-2; size: -; V: TRBV10-3; D: TRBD2; CDR3: CAISPNSGGANGELVF; DNA: TGTGCCATCAGCCCTAATAGCGGGGGGGCAAACGGGGAGCTGGTTTTT
J: TRBJ2-7; size: few; V: TRBV7-6; D: TRBD2; CDR3: CASSLQGGSGTGEQYF; DNA: TGTGCCAGCAGCCTACAAGGAGGTAGCGGGACGGGTGAGCAGTACTTC
J: TRBJ1-2; size: -; V: TRBV5-6; D: -; CDR3: CASSLWGRGRGKHGYTF; DNA: TGTGCCAGCAGCTTGTGGGGCCGGGGCAGGGGTAAGCATGGCTACACCTTC
J: TRBJ2-2; size: -; V: TRBV10-2; D: -; CDR3: CASIGGTKLTGELFF; DNA: TGCGCCAGCATAGGAGGTACTAAACTCACCGGGGAGCTGTTTTTT
J: TRBJ2-2; size: -; V: TRBV12-5; D: TRBD1; CDR3: CASGWGTANTGELFF; DNA: TGTGCTAGTGGTTGGGGGACAGCAAACACCGGGGAGCTGTTTTTT
J: TRBJ1-2; size: -; V: TRBV9; D: -; CDR3: CASSVTATTNYGYTF; DNA: TGTGCCAGCAGCGTAACAGCCACGACTAACTATGGCTACACCTTC
J: TRBJ2-7; size: -; V: TRBV28; D: -; CDR3: CASSSITGNVGRSSYEQYF; DNA: TGTGCCAGCAGCAGCATCACAGGGAACGTTGGGAGAAGCTCCTACGAGCAGTACTTC